Each of the 21 T cell receptor beta chains below was sequenced from the same sample in a study of blood T cells in healthy people across ages. The authors ran a second PCR of roughly 6 to 12 cycles using a sample-barcoded 5' primer and a J-beta primer mix. From the 5' RACE reads, TCRdb called clonotypes with MiXCR, one entry per CDR3 protein. The sample has about 970,000 distinct CDR3 sequences, roughly 50% seen once. The material sequenced was blood. The source of these receptors is a woman aged 55-70 years in good health.

This clonotype has a handful of counts. The chain uses TRBV7-2 and TRBJ2-7; D tentatively reads TRBD1 or TRBD2 (5 bases each). The CDR3 runs 16 residues. Per the germline V gene, CDR1 is SGHTA and CDR2 is FQGNSA. Trimming removed 2 bases from V and 0 bases from J, with 14 bases in between. CDR3 nucleotide sequence: TGTGCCAGCAGCTTAATAGGGACGCCTATCTCCTACGAGCAGTACTTC. Translation gives CASSLIGTPISYEQYF.

This clonotype appeared once. The CDR3 sequence: CASSLWTNTDTQYF. The CDR3 coding sequence is TGTGCCAGCAGTTTATGGACCAACACAGATACGCAGTATTTT. V gene TRBV12-3 or TRBV12-4 combines with J gene TRBJ2-3; D uncertain. V gave up 2 bases and J gave up 2 bases, with 8 bases separating them. This CDR3 contains 14 residues.

The V and J genes are TRBV4-3 and TRBJ2-3; 7 bases match TRBD1. The CDR3 covers 16 residues. Germline V gene sequence: CDR1 LGHNA, CDR2 YSLEER. V gave up 10 bases and J gave up 2 bases; unmatched junction bases: 15. The CDR3 DNA reads TGCGCCACCTATGACAGGGCCAAAAGCAACACAGATACGCAGTATTTT. Translation: CATYDRAKSNTDTQYF.

The rearrangement links TRBV11-2 to TRBJ2-5; perhaps TRBD1 as D (7 bases). The V gene lost 1 base and the J gene lost 5 bases, with 14 bases spanning the gap. Per germline, CDR1 SGHAT and CDR2 FQNNGV. The CDR3 totals 15 residues. CDR3 coding DNA: TGTGCCAGCAGCTTAGGCGGGGACAGATGGGAGACCCAGTACTTC. It is translated as CASSLGGDRWETQYF.

The chain combines TRBV29-1 with TRBJ2-3; D possibly uses TRBD1 or TRBD2 (5 bases each). With 4 bases removed from V and 3 bases from J, the gap between germline ends came to 14 bases. In germline, CDR1 is SQVTM, CDR2 ANQGSEA. CDR3 length: 14 amino acids. CDR3 nucleotides: TGCAGCGTTGTGGGGGTCGGAAGGACAGATACGCAGTATTTT. Translating it yields CSVVGVGRTDTQYF.

The chain has TRBV4-3 and TRBJ2-2; 7 positions agree with TRBD2. In germline, CDR1 is LGHNA, CDR2 YSLEER. The CDR3 is 16 residues long. V shed 6 bases and J 11 bases; nucleotides not matched to a gene: 18. CDR3 region: CASRPPLAELCSELFF. The CDR3 DNA is TGCGCCAGCAGACCTCCGCTAGCGGAGTTATGTAGTGAGCTGTTTTTT.

The chain links TRBV4-1 to TRBJ2-3; D is perhaps TRBD2 (6 bases). The CDR3 is 16 amino acids. The germline CDR1 and CDR2 sequences are MGHRA and YSYEKL. V lost 0 bases and J 1 base, leaving 11 bases between the germline ends. CDR3 loop: CASSQEWRDGTDTQYF. CDR3 coding DNA: TGCGCCAGCAGCCAAGAGTGGAGGGATGGCACAGATACGCAGTATTTT.

The chain recombines TRBV6-4 with TRBJ2-7; D might be TRBD1 or TRBD2, each matching 5 bases. Germline V gene sequence: CDR1 MRHNA, CDR2 SNTAGT. V was cut by 0 bases and J by 10 bases, with 16 bases left in between. The CDR3 sequence is 14 residues long. The CDR3 DNA reads as TGTGCCAGCAGTGACTCGGGGGACCAGGGAAATCAGTACTTC. Amino acid sequence: CASSDSGDQGNQYF.

This clonotype was detected only a few times. The rearrangement links TRBV29-1 to TRBJ2-7; tentative D call: TRBD1 (6 bases). V was pared by 5 bases and J by 3 bases, with 11 bases between. Looked up from germline, CDR1 is SQVTM and CDR2 is ANQGSEA. CDR3 length: 12 amino acids. This CDR3 reads CSVSDRSYEQYF. The CDR3 nucleotides are TGCAGCGTTAGCGACAGGAGCTACGAGCAGTACTTC.

The chain combines TRBV5-1 with TRBJ2-1, with TRBD2 identical over 9 bases. This CDR3 has 16 residues. Per germline, CDR1 SGHRS and CDR2 YFSETQ. After removal of 4 bases from V and 4 bases from J, the junction contained 9 bases not matched to a gene. The CDR3 here is CASSRRTSAKYNEQFF. The CDR3 nucleotides are TGCGCCAGCAGCAGAAGGACTAGCGCGAAATACAATGAGCAGTTCTTC.

The sample holds a few counts of this clonotype. The V gene is TRBV7-9, the J gene TRBJ2-3; TRBD2 matches 10 bases. CDR1 and CDR2 (germline): SEHNR, FQNEAQ (reference sequence). Trimming at V came to 5 bases and at J to 3 bases, leaving 2 bases not matched to a gene. The CDR3 is 14 amino acids. CDR3 protein: CASSKLAGTDTQYF. Written as DNA, the CDR3 is TGTGCCAGCAGCAAACTAGCGGGAACAGATACGCAGTATTTT.

The rearrangement links TRBV5-1 to TRBJ1-4; D might be TRBD1 (5 bases). Germline values: CDR1 SGHRS, CDR2 YFSETQ. The V end was cut by 2 bases, the J end by 7 bases, with 12 bases between. The CDR3 is made up of 14 amino acids. The CDR3 DNA reads TGCGCCAGCAGCTTCGAAGGGGCAAGTGAAAAACTGTTTTTT. It is translated as CASSFEGASEKLFF. Based on the CDR3 plus reference TRBV5-1 and TRBJ1-4, the full variable domain is KAGVTQTPRYLIKTRGQQVTLSCSPISGHRSVSWYQQTPGQGLQFLFEYFSETQRNKGNFPGRFSGRQFSNSRSEMNVSTLELGDSALYLCASSFEGASEKLFFGSGTQLSVL.

There are a few counts of this clonotype. The chain couples TRBV27 to TRBJ1-2; D gene unclear. Trimming took 2 bases from V and 4 from J, leaving 11 bases between them. CDR3 length: 14 amino acids. CDR1 and CDR2 (germline): MNHEY, SMNVEV (reference sequence). The CDR3 is CASSLKVNSYGYTF. CDR3 DNA sequence: TGTGCCAGCAGTTTAAAGGTCAACTCCTATGGCTACACCTTC.

Comment on this clonotype: With a much larger clone just one base away, this may be a read error. J is TRBJ1-1 and V is TRBV4-1; TRBD1 is a possible D gene (6 bases). Germline CDR1 reads MGHRA; CDR2 reads YSYEKL. V was cut by 7 bases and J by 3 bases, with 15 bases left in between. CDR3 length: 14 amino acids. CDR3 sequence: CASNTVAGDTEAFF. Written as DNA, the CDR3 is TGCGCCAGCAACACGGTCGCAGGGGACACTGAAGCTTTCTTT.

This chain links TRBV28 with TRBJ2-3; D is perhaps TRBD1 or TRBD2 (5 bases each). Looked up from germline, CDR1 is MDHEN and CDR2 is SYDVKM. The CDR3 loop spans 13 amino acids. V lost 6 bases, J lost 2 bases, and 9 bases lay in between. The CDR3 loop is CASRGPYTDTQYF. CDR3 DNA sequence: TGTGCCAGCAGGGGACCCTACACAGATACGCAGTATTTT.

As concerns this clonotype: An end of the junction does not agree with germline; a read error may underlie this. The DNA of the CDR3 is TGTGCTAGCAGTGACCTGCTACAGGGGTATGGCTACACCTTC. Translating gives CASSDLLQGYGYTF. The rearrangement uses TRBV25-1 and TRBJ1-2; 7 bases are shared with TRBD1. CDR3 length: 14 amino acids. Per germline, CDR1 MGHDK and CDR2 SYGVNS.

The chain uses TRBV20-1 and TRBJ1-1; 9 positions match TRBD1. The CDR3 is 13 residues long. V shed 6 bases, J shed 4 bases, and the junction held 6 bases outside the gene matches. Per germline, CDR1 DFQATT and CDR2 SNEGSKA (reference sequence). CDR3 sequence reads: CSAKGQGFTEAFF. The CDR3 DNA reads TGCAGTGCGAAAGGACAGGGGTTCACTGAAGCTTTCTTT.

The sample holds a few counts of this clonotype. V is TRBV20-1 and J is TRBJ2-1; 7 positions match TRBD2. The germline CDR1 and CDR2 sequences are DFQATT and SNEGSKA (reference sequence). The CDR3 extends over 13 amino acids. V shed 2 bases and J 9 bases; nucleotides not matched to a gene: 7. CDR3 sequence reads: CSARPPGGGEQFF. The DNA of the CDR3 is TGCAGTGCTAGACCTCCGGGGGGAGGTGAGCAGTTCTTC.

This clonotype was detected only a few times. This sequence joins TRBV10-3 and TRBJ2-1; TRBD2 aligns across 14 bases. The J segment lost 8 bases and the V segment lost 8 bases, leaving 11 bases of the junction unmatched. The CDR3 extends over 16 amino acids. The germline V gene has CDR1 ENHRY and CDR2 SYGVKD. The chain's CDR3 is CAIGITTSGRADEQFF. The CDR3 region has the DNA TGTGCCATCGGGATAACGACTAGCGGGAGGGCCGATGAGCAGTTCTTC.

This chain links TRBV20-1 with TRBJ2-3; 8 nucleotides agree with TRBD2. V shed 5 bases, J shed 4 bases, and the junction held 11 bases outside the gene matches. CDR1 is DFQATT, CDR2 SNEGSKA, per germline (reference sequence). The CDR3 loop spans 15 amino acids. The CDR3 loop is CSAHTSSGIPDTQYF. CDR3 DNA: TGCAGTGCTCACACAAGTAGCGGGATTCCAGATACGCAGTATTTT.

V is TRBV7-2 and J is TRBJ2-5; D could derive from TRBD1 or TRBD2 (5 bases each). Trimming took off 5 bases at V and 11 bases at J, with 27 bases between the two ends. There are 16 residues in the CDR3. Germline CDR1 is SGHTA and CDR2 is FQGNSA. The CDR3 reads CASSASGTESYNEQYF. CDR3 coding DNA: TGTGCCAGCAGCGCCTCCGGGACGGAGTCCTACAATGAGCAGTACTTC.